This TCR beta chain comes out of a study of blood T cell repertoires in COVID-19. Study in general: COVID-19 samples from acute and convalescent phases originated in the United States, Italy and Spain.

Per the original data handling: Amplification of reference gene primers was used by the study to estimate nucleated cell counts. Measured with immunoSEQ multiplex PCR; TCRdb has only the in-frame clones, and not every one. The V and J calls and clone size are taken from that table; D and trimming were inferred from the DNA. The sample consists of about 210,000 clones, around 88% of them appearing once. Looked up from germline, CDR1 is KGHDR and CDR2 is SFDVKD. The length of the CDR3 is 13 residues. Trimming removed 6 bases at V and 3 bases at J, with 9 bases between. The receptor comes from a man between 45 and 60 years old with active or convalescent COVID-19. The sequenced sample was peripheral blood. The J gene is TRBJ2-3, the V gene TRBV24-1; D perhaps matches TRBD1 (6 bases). CDR3 nucleotides: TGTGCCACCAGTCAAGGGGGAACAGATACGCAGTATTTT. Protein sequence: CATSQGGTDTQYF.